The 8 T cell receptor beta chains below come from one sample, sequenced in a study of monozygotic twins with cystic fibrosis. Only in-frame clones appear in the TCRdb table, and some are missing; sequencing was by immunoSEQ multiplex PCR. Of about 29,000 clones listed, 70% to 90% are singletons. The sequenced sample was blood. Receptors originate from a girl aged 2-10 years with cystic fibrosis.

The chain employs TRBV6-6 and TRBJ2-5; 8 bases fit TRBD2. Germline V CDR1 and CDR2: MNHNY, SVGAGI (reference sequence). The CDR3 totals 16 residues. V trimming: 0 bases; J trimming: 4 bases; junction bases outside the gene matches: 7. CDR3 DNA sequence: TGTGCCAGCAGTTACTCACGCGGGAGGTGGTCAGAGACCCAGTACTTC. This codes for CASSYSRGRWSETQYF.

The V gene is TRBV9, the J gene TRBJ2-2; 16 nucleotides match TRBD2. CDR3 size: 19 residues. Germline CDR1 reads SGDLS; CDR2 reads YYNGEE. V was clipped by 3 bases and J by 3 bases; unmatched bases: 8. The CDR3 coding sequence is TGTGCCAGCAGCGCCCCGGGGACTAGCGGGAGGGAAGACACCGGGGAGCTGTTTTTT. This encodes CASSAPGTSGREDTGELFF.

This chain links TRBV7-9 with TRBJ2-3, with 8 nucleotides matching TRBD2. This CDR3 has 15 residues. Unmatched junction bases numbered 8, after V lost 0 bases and J lost 9 bases. Per the germline V gene, CDR1 is SEHNR and CDR2 is FQNEAQ (reference sequence). The CDR3 is CASSLAPGGYWTQYF. CDR3 DNA sequence: TGTGCCAGCAGCTTAGCCCCGGGAGGGTATTGGACGCAGTATTTT.

This chain uses TRBV28 with TRBJ1-2; D gene unclear. V lost 8 bases and J lost 5, with 24 bases in between. CDR1 and CDR2 (germline): MDHEN, SYDVKM. This CDR3 is 16 amino acids long. DNA of the CDR3: TGTGCCAGCGAATCACTTGCGGGGAAAGGTCCTTATGGCTACACCTTC. Translated, it gives CASESLAGKGPYGYTF.

The rearrangement joins TRBV2 to TRBJ1-2, with 7 bases identical to TRBD1. This CDR3 contains 13 residues. The junction had 11 bases not matched to a gene; V was cut back by 8 bases and J by 8 bases. Germline values: CDR1 SNHLY, CDR2 FYNNEI. The DNA for the CDR3 is TGTGCCAGCTTCCGGGACAGCCCTAGGGGCTACACCTTC. This codes for CASFRDSPRGYTF.

This chain connects TRBV7-2 to TRBJ2-1, with TRBD1 matching over 9 bases. The CDR3 consists of 14 residues. V was pared by 5 bases and J by 12 bases, with 11 bases of the junction left unmatched. Germline values: CDR1 SGHTA, CDR2 FQGNSA. The CDR3 spells CASSTNTGGPRQFF. As DNA, the CDR3 is TGTGCCAGCAGCACAAACACAGGGGGCCCGCGGCAGTTCTTC.

This chain joins TRBV4-1 and TRBJ1-4; 10 bases line up with TRBD1. The J segment lost 8 bases and the V segment lost 4 bases, leaving 7 bases of the junction unmatched. CDR1 and CDR2 from the germline V gene are MGHRA and YSYEKL. CDR3 length equals 15 residues. Here the CDR3 DNA reads TGCGCCAGCAGCCGAGGGACAGGGGATAGAGAAAAACTGTTTTTT. Residues: CASSRGTGDREKLFF.

This rearrangement joins TRBV5-6 to TRBJ2-7; TRBD2 agrees at 12 bases. Germline V CDR1 and CDR2: SGHDT, YYEEEE. The length of the CDR3 is 16 residues. Unmatched junction bases numbered 11, after V lost 4 bases and J lost 6 bases. CDR3 sequence: CASSLGTSGYGGEQYF. CDR3 nucleotide sequence: TGTGCCAGCAGCCTGGGGACTAGCGGGTACGGCGGCGAGCAGTACTTC.